One sample yielded the 4 T cell receptor beta chains listed below, sequenced in a study of T cells in Graves' hyperthyroidism and ophthalmopathy. TCR beta CDR3 regions were amplified from RNA. The HTBI set primed first-round TCR CDR3 RT-PCR. MiXCR was run by TCRdb on the multiplex PCR reads, yielding one entry per CDR3 protein. Of around 580,000 distinct CDR3 sequences listed, roughly a sixth are singletons. What was sequenced was blood. Every receptor here comes from a woman aged 18-30 years with Graves' hyperthyroidism.

The J gene is TRBJ2-2, the V gene TRBV20-1; maybe TRBD2 (6 bases). Germline-derived CDR1 and CDR2 are DFQATT and SNEGSKA (reference sequence). The CDR3 contains 17 residues. Trimming removed 6 bases at V and 0 bases at J, with 20 bases between. CDR3 loop: CSATTALLATNTGELFF. The CDR3 DNA reads TGCAGTGCCACGACCGCCCTACTAGCCACGAACACCGGGGAGCTGTTTTTT.

The rearrangement joins TRBV30 to TRBJ2-1; TRBD2 agrees at 8 bases. Trimming cost V 2 bases and J 4 bases; bases outside gene matches: 7. CDR1 is GTSNPN and CDR2 is SVGIG in the germline V gene (reference sequence). The CDR3 is 15 amino acids. The CDR3 sequence is CAWSIAGSLYNEQFF. CDR3 in DNA: TGTGCCTGGAGTATAGCGGGATCTTTATACAATGAGCAGTTCTTC.

This clonotype was seen a few times. The rearrangement joins TRBV6-1 to TRBJ2-7; the D is unclear. V lost 6 bases to trimming and J lost 1 base, with 13 bases between them. The CDR3 sequence is 14 residues long. Germline V gene lookup returns CDR1 MNHNS and CDR2 SASEGT. CDR3 sequence: CASRNQWRSYEQYF. For the CDR3, the DNA is TGTGCCAGCAGGAATCAATGGCGGTCCTACGAGCAGTACTTC.

CDR3 bases: TGTGCCAGCAGTTTATTGGGTAATTCACCCCTCCACTTT. Translated: CASSLLGNSPLHF. The rearrangement links TRBV28 to TRBJ1-6; D unclear. Per germline, CDR1 MDHEN and CDR2 SYDVKM. V lost 1 base and J lost 6, with 4 bases in between. CDR3 length equals 13 residues.